The sample holds many counts of the clone carrying this TCR beta chain. Its antigen is still unknown. The source of the sample is a study of CD8+ T cells in alopecia areata. Treatment given: oral pan-JAK inhibitor, 5-10 mg twice daily. With V trimmed by 4 bases and J by 3 bases, 15 bases remained unmatched. Germline-derived CDR1 and CDR2 are SGHKS and YYEKEE (reference sequence). There are 17 residues in the CDR3. Study-level results: Among the top 100, expanded CD8+ clones, as well as scalp clonality, were significantly decreased by tofacitinib. Across lesional scalp, and particularly alopecia totalis/universalis, clonality surpassed that of normal scalp.

Isolated RNA was reverse transcribed into cDNA used as the sequencing template. Method: immunoSEQ multiplex PCR; TCRdb's copy keeps in-frame clones and lacks some. Here the sample spans 200,000 to 250,000 clones, roughly two fifths being singletons. The TCR originated in a human donor with alopecia areata. This specimen was CD4+ T cells sorted from blood, taken around week 30, from a patient treated with tofacitinib. The genes are TRBV5-5 and TRBJ2-5, with 7 bases matching TRBD1. For the CDR3, the DNA is TGTGCCAGCAGCCCATCCGGAAAACAGGGGTTGGAAGAGACCCAGTACTTC. Amino acid sequence: CASSPSGKQGLEETQYF.